These 8 T cell receptor beta chains share one sample of origin, sequenced in a study of T cells expressing NK-cell markers. TCRdb reprocessed the 5' RACE reads; each CDR3 protein has one entry and no DNA is given. The sample table includes about half a million distinct CDR3 sequences. What was sequenced was blood T cells: a sorted CD56 or NKG2C T cell subset, CD4+ or CD8+ T cells, or bulk PBMC T cells (not recorded which). These receptors were obtained from a woman aged 50 to 60 in good health.

The chain carries TRBV12-3 or TRBV12-4 and TRBJ1-5; the D call of TRBD1 rests on TCRdb alone, since no DNA is present to check it. This CDR3 contains 14 residues. The CDR3 loop is CASSLRTGSQPQHF.

This rearrangement joins TRBV30 to TRBJ2-3; TCRdb designates TRBD1, a call that cannot be tested without DNA. The germline V gene has CDR1 GTSNPN and CDR2 SVGIG (reference sequence). This CDR3 is built from 14 residues. CDR3 region: CAWSTGTATDTQYF.

V usage is TRBV11-1 and J usage is TRBJ2-1; TCRdb's D call, TRBD1, is unchecked because there is no DNA. The germline V gene has CDR1 SGHAT and CDR2 FQDESV (reference sequence). The length of the CDR3 is 14 residues. The CDR3 spells CASTGQGRNNEQFF.

V and J are TRBV7-9 and TRBJ2-1. Germline V gene data show CDR1 as SEHNR and CDR2 as FQNEAQ (reference sequence). CDR3 size: 13 residues. CDR3 amino acids: CASRRTENNEQFF.

The rearrangement joins TRBV5-5 to TRBJ2-1. From germline, CDR1 is SGHKS and CDR2 YYEKEE (reference sequence). The CDR3 extends over 13 amino acids. The chain's CDR3 is CASRASISYEQFF.

The chain recombines TRBV6-4 with TRBJ2-1; TCRdb selects TRBD1, and the lack of DNA leaves this call unchecked. The CDR3 has 13 residues. Germline V CDR1 and CDR2: MRHNA, SNTAGT. This CDR3 is CASSDRTGDEQFF.

The gene calls are TRBV3-1 and TRBJ2-7; TCRdb picks TRBD2, but there is no DNA to check that call. Germline V gene data show CDR1 as LGHDT and CDR2 as YNNKEL (reference sequence). This CDR3 has 15 amino acids. CDR3 protein: CASSQDIAGSYEQYF.

The rearrangement links TRBV5-1 to TRBJ2-5; the TCRdb call, TRBD2, lacks DNA for checking. The V gene's germline CDR1 is SGHRS and CDR2 YFSETQ. This CDR3 is built from 13 residues. CDR3 region: CASSLVAGETQYF.